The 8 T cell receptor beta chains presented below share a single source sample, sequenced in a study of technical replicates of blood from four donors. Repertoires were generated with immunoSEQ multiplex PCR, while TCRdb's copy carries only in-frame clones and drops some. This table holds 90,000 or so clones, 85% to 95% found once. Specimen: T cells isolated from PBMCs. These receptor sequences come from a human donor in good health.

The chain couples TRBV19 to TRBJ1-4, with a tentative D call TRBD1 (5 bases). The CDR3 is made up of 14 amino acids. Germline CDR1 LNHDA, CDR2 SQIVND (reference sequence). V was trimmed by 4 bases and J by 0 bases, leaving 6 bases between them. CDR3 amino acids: CASSRTPTNEKLFF. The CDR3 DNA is TGTGCCAGTAGTAGGACACCAACTAATGAAAAACTGTTTTTT.

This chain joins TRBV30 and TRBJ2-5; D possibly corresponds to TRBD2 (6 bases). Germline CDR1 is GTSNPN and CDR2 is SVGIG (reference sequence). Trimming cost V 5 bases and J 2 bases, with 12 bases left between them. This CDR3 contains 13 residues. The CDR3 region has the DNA TGTGCCTGGTCTCAAGGAGGGCAAGAGACCCAGTACTTC. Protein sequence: CAWSQGGQETQYF.

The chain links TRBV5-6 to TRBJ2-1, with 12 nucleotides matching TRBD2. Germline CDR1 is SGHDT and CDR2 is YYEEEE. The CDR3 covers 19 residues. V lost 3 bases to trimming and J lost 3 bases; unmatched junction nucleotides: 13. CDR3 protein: CASSYPADLAGGRYNEQFF. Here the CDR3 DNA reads TGTGCCAGCAGCTATCCTGCCGACCTAGCGGGAGGGCGCTACAATGAGCAGTTCTTC. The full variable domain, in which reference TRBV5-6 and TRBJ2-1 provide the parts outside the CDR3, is DAGVTQSPTHLIKTRGQQVTLRCSPKSGHDTVSWYQQALGQGPQFIFQYYEEEERQRGNFPDRFSGHQFPNYSSELNVNALLLGDSALYLCASSYPADLAGGRYNEQFFGPGTRLTVL.

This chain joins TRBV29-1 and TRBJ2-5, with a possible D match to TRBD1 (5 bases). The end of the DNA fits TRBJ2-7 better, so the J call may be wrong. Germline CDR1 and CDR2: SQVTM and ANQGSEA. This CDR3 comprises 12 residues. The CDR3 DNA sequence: TGCAGCGTGGTAGGGGAAGGCTACGAGCAGTACTTC. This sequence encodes CSVVGEGYEQYF.

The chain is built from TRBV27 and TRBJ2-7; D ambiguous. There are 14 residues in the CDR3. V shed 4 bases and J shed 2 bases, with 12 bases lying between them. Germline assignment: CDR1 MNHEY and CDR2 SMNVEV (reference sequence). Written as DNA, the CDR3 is TGTGCCAGCAGTTGGGCAGGATCTACCTACGAGCAGTACTTC. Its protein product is CASSWAGSTYEQYF.

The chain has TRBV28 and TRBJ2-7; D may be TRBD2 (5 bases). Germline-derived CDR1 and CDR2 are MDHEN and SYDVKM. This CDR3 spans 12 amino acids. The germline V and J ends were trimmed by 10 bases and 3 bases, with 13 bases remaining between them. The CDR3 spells CATTTSYYEQYF. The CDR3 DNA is TGTGCCACCACCACTAGTTACTACGAGCAGTACTTC.

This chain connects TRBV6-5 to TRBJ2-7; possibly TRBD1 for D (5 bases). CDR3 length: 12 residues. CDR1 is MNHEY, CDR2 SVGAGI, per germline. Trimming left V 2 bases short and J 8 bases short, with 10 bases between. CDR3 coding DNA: TGTGCCAGCAGTTACGACAGCATCAAGCAGTACTTC. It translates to CASSYDSIKQYF.

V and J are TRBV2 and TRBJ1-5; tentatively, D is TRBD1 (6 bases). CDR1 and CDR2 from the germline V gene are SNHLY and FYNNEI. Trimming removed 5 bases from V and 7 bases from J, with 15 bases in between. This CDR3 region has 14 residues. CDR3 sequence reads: CASSQNRVGQPQHF. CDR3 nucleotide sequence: TGTGCCAGCAGTCAAAACAGGGTAGGACAGCCCCAGCATTTT.